This note documents a single T cell receptor (beta chain) sequence. The target antigen is unknown. The data are from a study of T-cell memory formation after mild COVID-19. Turning to the study itself: The TCR clusters were mostly specific to one donor.

Employing constant-segment primers, 5'RACE generated TCR alpha and TCR beta cDNA libraries bearing sample barcodes and UMIs. One entry per CDR3 protein results from TCRdb running MiXCR on the 5' RACE reads. Of some 320,000 distinct CDR3 sequences listed, 13% to 15% were seen once; the top ten hold roughly 21%. General study results and limits: Clones that shrank (day 15 to 85) were balanced CD4/CD8, whereas later expanders leaned CD4+.

The clonotype was recovered from a man aged 18 to 29 who had mild COVID-19 (a few samples of this study predate the infection). Cell type and time point are not known. Sequenced: PBMCs or a T cell subset sorted from them (not recorded which).

As DNA, the CDR3 is TGCGCCAGCAGCCAACGGACGGACAGCTACTCCACAGATACGCAGTATTTT. This gives the protein CASSQRTDSYSTDTQYF. V gene TRBV4-3 combines with J gene TRBJ2-3; a weak D match, TRBD1 (6 bases). Trimming removed 2 bases at V and 2 bases at J, with 17 bases between. CDR1 is LGHNA and CDR2 is YSLEER in the germline V gene. The CDR3 runs to 17 residues.